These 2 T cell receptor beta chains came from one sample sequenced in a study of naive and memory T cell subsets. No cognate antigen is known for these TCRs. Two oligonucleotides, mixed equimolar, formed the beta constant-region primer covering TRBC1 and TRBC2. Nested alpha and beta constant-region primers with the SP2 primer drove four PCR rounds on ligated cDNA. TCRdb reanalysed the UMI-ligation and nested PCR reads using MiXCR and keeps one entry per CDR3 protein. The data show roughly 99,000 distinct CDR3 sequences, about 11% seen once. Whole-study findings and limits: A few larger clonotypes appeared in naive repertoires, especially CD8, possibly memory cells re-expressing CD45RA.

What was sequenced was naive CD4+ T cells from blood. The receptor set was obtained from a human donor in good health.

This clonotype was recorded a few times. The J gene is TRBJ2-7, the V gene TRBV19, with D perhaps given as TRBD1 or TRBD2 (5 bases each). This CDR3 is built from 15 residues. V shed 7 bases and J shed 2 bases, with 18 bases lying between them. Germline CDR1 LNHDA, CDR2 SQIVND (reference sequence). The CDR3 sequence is CASTPGTGRAYEQYF. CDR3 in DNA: TGTGCCAGTACTCCAGGGACGGGCAGGGCCTACGAGCAGTACTTC.

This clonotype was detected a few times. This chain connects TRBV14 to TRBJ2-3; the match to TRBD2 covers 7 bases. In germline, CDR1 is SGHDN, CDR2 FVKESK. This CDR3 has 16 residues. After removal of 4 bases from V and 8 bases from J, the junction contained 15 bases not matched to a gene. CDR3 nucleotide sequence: TGTGCCAGCAGCCCCCGGGCTAGCGGAGAAATTAGTACGCAGTATTTT. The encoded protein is CASSPRASGEISTQYF. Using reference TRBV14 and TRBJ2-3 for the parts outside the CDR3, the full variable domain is EAGVTQFPSHSVIEKGQTVTLRCDPISGHDNLYWYRRVMGKEIKFLLHFVKESKQDESGMPNNRFLAERTGGTYSTLKVQPAELEDSGVYFCASSPRASGEISTQYFGPGTRLTVL.